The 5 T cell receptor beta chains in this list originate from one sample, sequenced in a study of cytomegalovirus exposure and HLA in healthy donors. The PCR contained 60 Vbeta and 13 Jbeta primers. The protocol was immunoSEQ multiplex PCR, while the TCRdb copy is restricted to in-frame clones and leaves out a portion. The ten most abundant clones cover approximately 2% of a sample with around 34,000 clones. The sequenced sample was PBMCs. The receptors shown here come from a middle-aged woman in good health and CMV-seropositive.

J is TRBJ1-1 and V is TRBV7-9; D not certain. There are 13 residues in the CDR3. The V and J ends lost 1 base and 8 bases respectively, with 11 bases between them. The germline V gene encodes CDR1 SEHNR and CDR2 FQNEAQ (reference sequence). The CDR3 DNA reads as TGTGCCAGCAGCTTAGTCAGTGACAAGGAAGCTTTCTTT. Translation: CASSLVSDKEAFF.

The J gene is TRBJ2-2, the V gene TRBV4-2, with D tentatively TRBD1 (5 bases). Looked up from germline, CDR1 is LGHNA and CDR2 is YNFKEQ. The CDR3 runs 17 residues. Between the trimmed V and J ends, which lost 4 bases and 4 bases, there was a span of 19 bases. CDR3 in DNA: TGTGCCAGCAGCCCACTTCGAGACAGACAAGCCACCGGGGAGCTGTTTTTT. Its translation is CASSPLRDRQATGELFF.

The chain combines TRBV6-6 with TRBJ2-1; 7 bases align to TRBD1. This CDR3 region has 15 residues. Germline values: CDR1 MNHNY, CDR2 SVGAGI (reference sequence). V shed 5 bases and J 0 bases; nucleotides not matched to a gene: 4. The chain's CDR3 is CASSAQGSSYNEQFF. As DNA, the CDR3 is TGTGCCAGCAGTGCACAGGGGAGCTCCTACAATGAGCAGTTCTTC.

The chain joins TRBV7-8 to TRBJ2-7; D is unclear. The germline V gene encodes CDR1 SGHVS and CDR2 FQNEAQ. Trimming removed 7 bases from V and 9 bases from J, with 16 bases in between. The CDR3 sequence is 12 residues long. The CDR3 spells CASTLGPTGQYF. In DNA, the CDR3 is TGTGCCAGCACCCTAGGTCCCACTGGGCAGTACTTC.

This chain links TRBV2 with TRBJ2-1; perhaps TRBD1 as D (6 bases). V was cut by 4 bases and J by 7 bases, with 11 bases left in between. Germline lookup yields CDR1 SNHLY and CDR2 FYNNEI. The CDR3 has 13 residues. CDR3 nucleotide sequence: TGTGCCAGCAGTGGGACAGAGGGGAATGAGCAGTTCTTC. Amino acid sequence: CASSGTEGNEQFF.